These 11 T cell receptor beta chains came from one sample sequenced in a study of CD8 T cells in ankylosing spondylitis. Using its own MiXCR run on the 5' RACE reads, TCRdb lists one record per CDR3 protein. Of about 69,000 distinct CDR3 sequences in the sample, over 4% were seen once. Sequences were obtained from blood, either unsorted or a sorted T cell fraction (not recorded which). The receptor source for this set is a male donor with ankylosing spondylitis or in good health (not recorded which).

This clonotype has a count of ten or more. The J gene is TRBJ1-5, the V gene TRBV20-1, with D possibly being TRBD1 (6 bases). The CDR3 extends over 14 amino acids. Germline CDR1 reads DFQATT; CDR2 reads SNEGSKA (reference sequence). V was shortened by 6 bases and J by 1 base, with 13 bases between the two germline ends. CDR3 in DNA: TGCAGTGCATACAGGGCTGAAAGCAATCAGCCCCAGCATTTT. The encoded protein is CSAYRAESNQPQHF.

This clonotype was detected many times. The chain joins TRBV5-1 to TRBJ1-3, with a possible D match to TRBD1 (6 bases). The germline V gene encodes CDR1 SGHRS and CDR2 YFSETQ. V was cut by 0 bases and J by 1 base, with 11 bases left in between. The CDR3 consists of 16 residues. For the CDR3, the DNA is TGCGCCAGCAGCTTGGGCCTTACAGGGTCTGGAAACACCATATATTTT. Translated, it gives CASSLGLTGSGNTIYF. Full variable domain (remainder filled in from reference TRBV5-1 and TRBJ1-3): KAGVTQTPRYLIKTRGQQVTLSCSPISGHRSVSWYQQTPGQGLQFLFEYFSETQRNKGNFPGRFSGRQFSNSRSEMNVSTLELGDSALYLCASSLGLTGSGNTIYFGEGSWLTVV.

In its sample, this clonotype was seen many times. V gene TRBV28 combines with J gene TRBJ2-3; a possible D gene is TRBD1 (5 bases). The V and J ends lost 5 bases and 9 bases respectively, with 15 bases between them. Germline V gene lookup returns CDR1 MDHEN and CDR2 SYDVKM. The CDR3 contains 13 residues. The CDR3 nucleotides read TGTGCCAGCAGTGACCCCAGGGCCGACACGCAGTATTTT. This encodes CASSDPRADTQYF.

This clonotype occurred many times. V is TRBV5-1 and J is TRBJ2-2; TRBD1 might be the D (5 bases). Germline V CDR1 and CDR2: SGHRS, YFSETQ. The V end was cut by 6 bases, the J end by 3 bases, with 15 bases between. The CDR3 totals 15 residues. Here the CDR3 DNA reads TGCGCCAGCACCGATAGCATCAGGGACACCGGGGAGCTGTTTTTT. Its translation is CASTDSIRDTGELFF.

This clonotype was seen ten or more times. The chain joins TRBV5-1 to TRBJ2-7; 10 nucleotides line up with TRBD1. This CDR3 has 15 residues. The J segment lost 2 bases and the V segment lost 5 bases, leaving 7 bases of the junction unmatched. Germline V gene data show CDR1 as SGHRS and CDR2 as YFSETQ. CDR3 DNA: TGCGCCAGCAGACCCGGGACAGGGGAAGCCTACGAGCAGTACTTC. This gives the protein CASRPGTGEAYEQYF.

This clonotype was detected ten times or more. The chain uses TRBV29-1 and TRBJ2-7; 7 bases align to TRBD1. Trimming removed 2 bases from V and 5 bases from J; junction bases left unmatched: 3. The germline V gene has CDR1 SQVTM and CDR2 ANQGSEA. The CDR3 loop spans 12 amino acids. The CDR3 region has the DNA TGCAGCGTTGAAACAGGGGTGGACGAGCAGTACTTC. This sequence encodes CSVETGVDEQYF.

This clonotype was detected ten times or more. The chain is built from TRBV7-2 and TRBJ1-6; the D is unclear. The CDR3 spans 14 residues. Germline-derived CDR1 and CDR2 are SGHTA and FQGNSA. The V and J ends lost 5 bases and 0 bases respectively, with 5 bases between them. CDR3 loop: CASSPGSYNSPLHF. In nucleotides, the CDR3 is TGTGCCAGCAGCCCAGGCTCCTATAATTCACCCCTCCACTTT.

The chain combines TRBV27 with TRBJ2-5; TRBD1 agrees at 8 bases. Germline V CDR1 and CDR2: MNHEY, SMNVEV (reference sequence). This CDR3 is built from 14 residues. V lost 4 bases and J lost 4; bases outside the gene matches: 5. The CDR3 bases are TGTGCCAGCAGTTCAAGGACAGGGCCAGAGACCCAGTACTTC. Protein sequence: CASSSRTGPETQYF.

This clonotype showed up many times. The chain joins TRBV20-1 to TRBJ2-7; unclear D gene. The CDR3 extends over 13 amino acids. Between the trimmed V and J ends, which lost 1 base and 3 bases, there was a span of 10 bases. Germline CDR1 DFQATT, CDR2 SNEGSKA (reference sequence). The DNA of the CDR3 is TGCAGTGCTAGAGGGCTGAACAGCTACGAGCAGTACTTC. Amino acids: CSARGLNSYEQYF.

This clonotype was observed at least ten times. CDR3 residues: CASRDSGSYNEQFF. The CDR3 nucleotides are TGTGCCAGCAGAGACAGTGGCTCCTACAATGAGCAGTTCTTC. V and J are TRBV25-1 and TRBJ2-1, with D maybe TRBD1 (5 bases). Deletions cut 6 bases from V and 0 bases from J, with 9 bases between. CDR3 length: 14 residues. CDR1 is MGHDK, CDR2 SYGVNS, per germline.

In DNA form, the CDR3 reads TGTGCCAGCAGCTTGGACCGCGGGGGCTCCTACGAGCAGTACTTC. This translates into CASSLDRGGSYEQYF. The V call is TRBV5-5, the J call TRBJ2-7, with TRBD2 matching over 7 bases. The V gene's germline CDR1 is SGHKS and CDR2 YYEKEE (reference sequence). This CDR3 is 15 amino acids long. With V trimmed by 0 bases and J by 0 bases, 3 bases remained unmatched.